Shown below are 20 T cell receptor beta chains from a single sample sequenced in a study of T cell responses to AZD1222 COVID-19 vaccine. Only in-frame clones appear in the TCRdb table, and some are missing; sequencing was by immunoSEQ multiplex PCR. The data hold 150,000 to 200,000 clones, with roughly 88% observed a single time. The sample consisted of peripheral blood, taken 28 days after the second AZD1222 dose. Every receptor here comes from an adult who received the AZD1222 COVID-19 vaccine.

The V gene is TRBV19, the J gene TRBJ2-7; no firm D call. Trimming took off 5 bases at V and 2 bases at J, with 16 bases between the two ends. This CDR3 region has 15 residues. CDR1 LNHDA and CDR2 SQIVND come from the germline V gene (reference sequence). CDR3 nucleotide sequence: TGTGCCAGTAGTCCGAGCCAGGTAGTCCCCTACGAGCAGTACTTC. This codes for CASSPSQVVPYEQYF.

The chain couples TRBV30 to TRBJ2-2, with D uncertain. The length of the CDR3 is 13 residues. V lost 0 bases and J lost 7, with 9 bases in between. Germline V gene data show CDR1 as GTSNPN and CDR2 as SVGIG (reference sequence). CDR3 sequence reads: CAWSVRWSGELFF. DNA for the CDR3: TGTGCCTGGAGTGTACGTTGGAGCGGGGAGCTGTTTTTT.

The V gene is TRBV5-1, the J gene TRBJ1-2, with 7 bases matching TRBD1. CDR1 is SGHRS, CDR2 YFSETQ, per germline. CDR3 length: 14 residues. With 3 bases clipped from V and 2 bases from J, the junction kept 4 bases outside the gene matches. The CDR3 reads CASSSTGQNYGYTF. CDR3 bases: TGCGCCAGCAGCTCCACGGGACAGAACTATGGCTACACCTTC.

This sequence joins TRBV28 and TRBJ2-7; D uncertain. The CDR3 contains 11 residues. CDR1 is MDHEN and CDR2 is SYDVKM in the germline V gene. V lost 8 bases, J lost 6 bases, and 11 bases lay in between. DNA for the CDR3: TGTGCCAGCGCCACGACTGCCGAGCAGTACTTC. Translation: CASATTAEQYF. The entire variable domain, with the rest obtained from reference TRBV28 and TRBJ2-7, is as follows: DVKVTQSSRYLVKRTGEKVFLECVQDMDHENMFWYRQDPGLGLRLIYFSYDVKMKEKGDIPEGYSVSREKKERFSLILESASTNQTSMYLCASATTAEQYFGPGTRLTVT.

The CDR3 region is CASSFNRGVQETQYF. CDR3 DNA: TGCGCCAGCAGCTTCAATCGGGGGGTCCAAGAGACCCAGTACTTC. The genes are TRBV5-1 and TRBJ2-5; 7 bases line up with TRBD2. The germline gives CDR1 SGHRS, CDR2 YFSETQ. CDR3 length: 15 residues. The J segment lost 1 base and the V segment lost 2 bases, leaving 5 bases of the junction unmatched.

This clone has just one count. The rearrangement joins TRBV3-1 (or the pseudogene TRBV3-2) to TRBJ1-1; no reliable D call. The CDR3 contains 13 residues. Germline loops: CDR1 LGHDT, CDR2 YNNKEL (reference sequence). V lost 3 bases to trimming and J lost 3 bases, with 8 bases between them. CDR3: CASSQTPDTEAFF. CDR3 coding DNA: TGTGCCAGCAGCCAGACCCCGGACACTGAAGCTTTCTTT.

This chain links TRBV10-1 with TRBJ1-1, with 8 bases aligning to TRBD1. Germline CDR1 and CDR2: WNHNN and SYGVQD (reference sequence). The CDR3 covers 15 residues. Trimming cost V 2 bases and J 2 bases; bases outside gene matches: 4. CDR3 DNA sequence: TGCGCCAGCAGTGAGAGGACAGGGACAAACACTGAAGCTTTCTTT. Its translation: CASSERTGTNTEAFF.

V usage is TRBV7-8 and J usage is TRBJ2-5, with D possibly being TRBD2 (5 bases). Trimming removed 2 bases at V and 2 bases at J, with 18 bases between. Germline CDR1 reads SGHVS; CDR2 reads FQNEAQ. This CDR3 is built from 17 residues. DNA for the CDR3: TGTGCCAGCAGCTTAACCACTCTAGCCCCGGGGCAAGAGACCCAGTACTTC. Translation gives CASSLTTLAPGQETQYF.

The chain is built from TRBV6-1 and TRBJ1-4, with 7 nucleotides matching TRBD1. Unmatched junction bases numbered 10, after V lost 8 bases and J lost 7 bases. Germline lookup yields CDR1 MNHNS and CDR2 SASEGT. The CDR3 consists of 14 residues. The CDR3 DNA sequence: TGTGCCAGCCGTTCGCCGGGACAGCGTGAAAAACTGTTTTTT. This encodes CASRSPGQREKLFF.

This clone has only a few counts. The rearrangement uses TRBV27 and TRBJ2-7; 7 bases fit TRBD1. The CDR3 sequence is 16 residues long. V dropped 3 bases and J dropped 2; count of bases not matched to a gene: 10. Germline assignment: CDR1 MNHEY and CDR2 SMNVEV (reference sequence). CDR3 sequence: CASSFNSQGETYEQYF. The CDR3 bases are TGTGCCAGCAGTTTTAACTCCCAGGGGGAAACCTACGAGCAGTACTTC.

The CDR3 sequence: CASSLGLAGATDSTQYF. CDR3 coding DNA: TGCGCCAGCAGCTTGGGACTAGCGGGGGCCACGGATTCGACCCAGTACTTC. The gene calls are TRBV5-1 and TRBJ2-5; the match to TRBD2 covers 12 bases. Germline assignment: CDR1 SGHRS and CDR2 YFSETQ. The CDR3 runs to 17 residues. V trimming: 0 bases; J trimming: 7 bases; junction bases outside the gene matches: 10.

The V call is TRBV11-2, the J call TRBJ1-2, with a possible D match to TRBD1 (6 bases). There are 12 residues in the CDR3. Between the trimmed V and J ends, which lost 4 bases and 4 bases, there was a span of 7 bases. Per the germline V gene, CDR1 is SGHAT and CDR2 is FQNNGV. The DNA of the CDR3 is TGTGCCAGCAGCTCGGACAGCTATGGCTACACCTTC. It is translated as CASSSDSYGYTF.

The rearrangement links TRBV9 to TRBJ1-6, with 7 bases lining up with TRBD1. Trimming cost V 0 bases and J 9 bases; bases outside gene matches: 6. From germline, CDR1 is SGDLS and CDR2 YYNGEE. This CDR3 has 15 residues. The DNA of the CDR3 is TGTGCCAGCAGCGTAGGGAACAGGGGCACTTCACCCCTCCACTTT. It yields the protein CASSVGNRGTSPLHF.

The chain is built from TRBV7-9 and TRBJ1-2; D possibly corresponds to TRBD1 (6 bases). The CDR3 sequence is 14 residues long. Per the germline V gene, CDR1 is SEHNR and CDR2 is FQNEAQ (reference sequence). V shed 0 bases and J shed 7 bases, with 12 bases lying between them. The CDR3 coding sequence is TGTGCCAGCAGCTTAGCGTTCAGGGGTTCTGGCTACACCTTC. This sequence encodes CASSLAFRGSGYTF.

This rearrangement joins TRBV6-6 to TRBJ2-7; 7 nucleotides agree with TRBD1. V gave up 6 bases and J gave up 6 bases; unmatched junction bases: 8. The CDR3 runs 13 residues. Per the germline V gene, CDR1 is MNHNY and CDR2 is SVGAGI (reference sequence). The CDR3 DNA sequence: TGTGCCAGCAGCAGACAGGGAAGGAGCGAGCAGTACTTC. It yields the protein CASSRQGRSEQYF.

This chain links TRBV15 with TRBJ2-2; D remains unclear. The V gene lost 0 bases and the J gene lost 3 bases, with 5 bases spanning the gap. CDR3 length: 14 amino acids. Germline CDR1 reads LNHNV; CDR2 reads YYDKDF (reference sequence). CDR3 amino acids: CATSRDWDTGELFF. The CDR3 coding sequence is TGTGCCACCAGCAGAGATTGGGACACCGGGGAGCTGTTTTTT.

This clone appeared once. The chain combines TRBV28 with TRBJ1-4, with D perhaps matching TRBD1 (5 bases). V was shortened by 2 bases and J by 8 bases, with 12 bases between the two germline ends. The CDR3 spans 14 residues. Per germline, CDR1 MDHEN and CDR2 SYDVKM. In DNA, the CDR3 is TGTGCCAGCAGTTTACGCGGGGGGTGGGAAAAACTGTTTTTT. It is translated as CASSLRGGWEKLFF.

The chain uses TRBV9 and TRBJ2-1; 8 positions agree with TRBD1. V dropped 0 bases and J dropped 7; count of bases not matched to a gene: 3. Germline V CDR1 and CDR2: SGDLS, YYNGEE. The CDR3 consists of 14 residues. CDR3 sequence: CASSVGTGRNEQFF. CDR3 nucleotide sequence: TGTGCCAGCAGCGTAGGGACAGGGAGGAATGAGCAGTTCTTC.

V is TRBV5-6 and J is TRBJ1-1; no clear D gene. V lost 4 bases and J 1 base, leaving 17 bases between the germline ends. The length of the CDR3 is 16 residues. Germline V gene data show CDR1 as SGHDT and CDR2 as YYEEEE. CDR3 sequence reads: CASSPPGGRKNTEAFF. In nucleotides, the CDR3 is TGTGCCAGCAGCCCCCCGGGCGGCAGAAAGAACACTGAAGCTTTCTTT.

The chain carries TRBV19 and TRBJ1-3; D ambiguous. V dropped 5 bases and J dropped 0 bases, with 11 bases sitting between them. Per germline, CDR1 LNHDA and CDR2 SQIVND (reference sequence). CDR3 length: 15 amino acids. The CDR3 spells CASSARTNSGNTIYF. CDR3 sequence (DNA): TGTGCCAGTAGTGCTCGGACTAACTCTGGAAACACCATATATTTT.